This T cell receptor beta chain was identified in a study of blood T cell repertoires in COVID-19. V lost 0 bases, J lost 1 base, and 9 bases lay in between. The germline V gene encodes CDR1 LGHDT and CDR2 YNNKEL (reference sequence). The CDR3 runs 15 residues. Authors' data handling: Reference gene primer amplification gave estimated nucleated cell counts. The method was immunoSEQ multiplex PCR; TCRdb's version includes in-frame clones alone and lacks a portion of them. The D gene and trimming were derived from the DNA, and the V and J assignments and clone size from that table. The table has approximately 210,000 clones, 94% seen once.

This clonotype originated in a man between 25 and 39 years old with COVID-19, enrolled during active disease. The rearrangement uses TRBV3-1 (or the pseudogene TRBV3-2) and TRBJ1-1; the D is unclear. The sample taken for sequencing was peripheral blood. The CDR3, as DNA: TGTGCCAGCAGCCAAGATCCCCCCCGGAACACTGAAGCTTTCTTT. It yields the protein CASSQDPPRNTEAFF.